This T cell receptor (beta chain) derives from a study of regulatory T cells in long-lasting Graves disease. Study-wide results and caveats: Persistent disease showed a preference for TRBV28, TRBJ1-2 and TRBJ2-5.

Time point described: newly diagnosed GD, antithyroid drugs for less than 3 months. PBMCs provided the RNA from which the TCR library was made. HTBI primers from iRepertoire and Arm-PCR of CDR3 regions yielded the TCR beta libraries. TCRdb re-analysed the multiplex PCR reads in MiXCR, keeping a single row per CDR3 protein. Here the sample spans 440,000 or so distinct CDR3 sequences, around 15% being singletons. This clonotype was counted ten times or more. The antigen remains unidentified. The CDR3 has 16 amino acids. The trim removed 4 bases at V and 6 bases at J, leaving 10 bases unmatched. The germline V gene encodes CDR1 SGHTA and CDR2 FQGNSA. The same sample was also studied in work on T cells in Graves' hyperthyroidism and ophthalmopathy.

The chain joins TRBV7-2 to TRBJ2-1, with 9 bases matching TRBD2. This clonotype originated in a young woman with Graves disease. This material consisted of peripheral blood mononuclear cells (PBMCs), taken at new diagnosis, from a patient treated with antithyroid drugs. CDR3 region: CASSSRPGLASNEQFF. CDR3 in DNA: TGTGCCAGCAGCTCCCGACCGGGACTAGCTTCCAATGAGCAGTTCTTC.